This T cell receptor beta chain came from a study of blood T cell repertoires in COVID-19. This clone was recorded only once. CDR1 WNHNN and CDR2 SYGVQD come from the germline V gene (reference sequence). This CDR3 region has 14 residues. The J segment lost 6 bases and the V segment lost 8 bases, leaving 7 bases of the junction unmatched. Authors' processing steps: By means of reference gene primer amplification, nucleated cell counts were estimated. The method was immunoSEQ multiplex PCR; TCRdb's version includes in-frame clones alone and lacks a portion of them. D and trimming were read from the DNA, whereas the V and J calls and clone size are those reported in that table. The table records 100,000 to 150,000 clones, less than 85% of them present only once.

Sequencing was done on a sample of peripheral blood. The receptor was derived from a woman aged 80 or older with acute or convalescent COVID-19. The chain carries TRBV10-1 and TRBJ2-2; 9 bases fit TRBD2. The CDR3: CASGVAGAPGELFF. CDR3 sequence (DNA): TGCGCCAGCGGAGTAGCGGGAGCTCCCGGGGAGCTGTTTTTT.